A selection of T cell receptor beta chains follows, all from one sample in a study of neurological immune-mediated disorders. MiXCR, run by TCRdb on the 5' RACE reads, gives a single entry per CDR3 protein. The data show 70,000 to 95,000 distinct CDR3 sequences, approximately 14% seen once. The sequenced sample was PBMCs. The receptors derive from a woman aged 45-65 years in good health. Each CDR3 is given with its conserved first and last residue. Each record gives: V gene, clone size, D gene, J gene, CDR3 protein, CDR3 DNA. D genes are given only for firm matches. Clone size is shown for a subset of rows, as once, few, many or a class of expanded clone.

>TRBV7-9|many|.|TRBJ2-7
CASSLEVLYEQYF
TGTGCCAGCAGCTTAGAGGTACTGTACGAGCAGTACTTC
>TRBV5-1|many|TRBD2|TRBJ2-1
CASSLAVFLAEDEQFF
TGCGCCAGCAGCTTGGCCGTTTTCCTAGCGGAGGATGAGCAGTTCTTC
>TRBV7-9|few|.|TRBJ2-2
CASSLSRQVNTGELFF
TGTGCCAGCAGCTTATCCAGGCAGGTGAACACCGGGGAGCTGTTTTTT
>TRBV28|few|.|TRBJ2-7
CASSTSRYEQYF
TGTGCCAGCAGCACTTCCCGCTACGAGCAGTACTTC
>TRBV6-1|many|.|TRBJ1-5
CASTRGSNQPQHF
TGTGCCAGTACTAGAGGAAGCAATCAGCCCCAGCATTTT
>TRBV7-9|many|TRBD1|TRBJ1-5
CASSPRGAGNQPQHF
TGTGCCAGCAGCCCCAGGGGGGCGGGCAATCAGCCCCAGCATTTT
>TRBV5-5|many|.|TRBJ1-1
CASSLVRPNTEAFF
TGTGCCAGCAGCTTAGTACGGCCTAACACTGAAGCTTTCTTT
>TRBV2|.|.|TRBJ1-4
CASALGGIGYEKLFF
TGTGCCAGCGCGTTGGGGGGGATAGGGTATGAAAAACTGTTTTTT
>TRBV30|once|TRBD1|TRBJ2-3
CARGQITDTQYF
TGTGCCCGGGGACAGATCACAGATACGCAGTATTTT
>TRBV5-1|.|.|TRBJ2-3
CASSVNADTQYF
TGCGCCAGCAGCGTGAACGCAGATACGCAGTATTTT
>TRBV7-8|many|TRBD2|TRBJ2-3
CASSLRLAGRTDTQYF
TGTGCCAGCAGCCTTCGACTAGCGGGGAGGACAGATACGCAGTATTTT
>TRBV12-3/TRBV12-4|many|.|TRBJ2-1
CASSAYNEQFF
TGTGCCAGCAGTGCCTACAATGAGCAGTTCTTC
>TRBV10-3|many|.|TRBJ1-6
CAISESAGNSPLHF
TGTGCCATCAGTGAGTCGGCAGGTAATTCACCCCTCCACTTT
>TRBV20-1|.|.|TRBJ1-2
CSAPRGNYGYTF
TGCAGTGCTCCGAGGGGGAACTATGGCTACACCTTC
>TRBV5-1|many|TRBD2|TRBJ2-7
CASRQLAGGGYEQYF
TGCGCCAGCAGGCAGCTAGCGGGAGGGGGCTACGAGCAGTACTTC
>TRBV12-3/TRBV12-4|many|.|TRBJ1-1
CASSFSAVGTEAFF
TGTGCCAGCAGTTTTTCGGCCGTAGGGACTGAAGCTTTCTTT
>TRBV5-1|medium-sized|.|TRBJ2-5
CASSRGSEETQYF
TGCGCCAGCAGCCGGGGGAGCGAAGAGACCCAGTACTTC